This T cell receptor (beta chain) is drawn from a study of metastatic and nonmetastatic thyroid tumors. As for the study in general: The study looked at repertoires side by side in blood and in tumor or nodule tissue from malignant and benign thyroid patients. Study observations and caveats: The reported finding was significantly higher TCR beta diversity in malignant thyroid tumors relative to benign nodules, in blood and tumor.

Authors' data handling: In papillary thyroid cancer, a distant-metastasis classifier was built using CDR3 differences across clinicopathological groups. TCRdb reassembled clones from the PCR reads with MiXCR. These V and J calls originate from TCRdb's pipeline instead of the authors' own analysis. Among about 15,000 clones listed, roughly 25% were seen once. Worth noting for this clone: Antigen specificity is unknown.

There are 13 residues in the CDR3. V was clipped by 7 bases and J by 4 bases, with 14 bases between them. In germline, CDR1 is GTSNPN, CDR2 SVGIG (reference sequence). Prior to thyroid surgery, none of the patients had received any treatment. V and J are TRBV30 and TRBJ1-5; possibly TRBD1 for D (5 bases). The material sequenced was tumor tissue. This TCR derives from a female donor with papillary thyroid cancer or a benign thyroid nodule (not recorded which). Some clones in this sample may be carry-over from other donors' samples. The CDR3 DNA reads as TGTGCCTCCTCCGGACACCTAAATCAGCCCCAGCATTTT. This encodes CASSGHLNQPQHF.